This T cell receptor beta chain came from a study of response to subunit inactivated influenza vaccine (dated by TCRdb to the late 2010s). In terms of the full investigation: Deep quantitative profiling of the T cell receptor repertoire was used in the study to follow responses to a trivalent subunit inactivated influenza vaccine. The research as a whole found: The authors suggested that each seasonal influenza vaccination may recruit only a limited number of new T cells.

V loses 6 bases at its end and J loses 7 bases; junction bases beyond the gene matches: 11. From cysteine to phenylalanine, the CDR3 is 13 amino acids long. CDR3 DNA only is kept here, 39 bases in frame from base 1. CDR1 and CDR2 are drawn from the germline V gene: SQVTM, ANQGSEA. Library preparation used RT-PCR. The listed sequencing device is Illumina HiSeq 2500. TCRdb reworked the public reads: Q25 trimming with fastp, MiXCR clone assembly, productive beta chains retained. Rows merge per CDR3 protein into single entries with the most common DNA and genes. This sample gives fewer than 550,000 distinct CDR3 sequences in total; less than 30% of them show up just once. Approximately 2% of the sample is in the top ten clones. About this clonotype: This clone's antigen is unknown. Base quality data are lacking; no much larger clone is found one base away.

Material: CD4+ T cells sorted from PBMCs, obtained about 5 days after vaccination. The rearrangement combines TRBV29-1 with TRBJ1-1; 7 bases in the middle match TRBD1. This sequence originates from a man in his fifties who received an inactivated influenza vaccine. Donor details come from another sample of the same person, matched by shared clones. The nucleotides are TGCAGCGTCCTTAAGGACAGGCGAGGTGAAGCTTTCTTT. Its translation reads: CSVLKDRRGEAFF.